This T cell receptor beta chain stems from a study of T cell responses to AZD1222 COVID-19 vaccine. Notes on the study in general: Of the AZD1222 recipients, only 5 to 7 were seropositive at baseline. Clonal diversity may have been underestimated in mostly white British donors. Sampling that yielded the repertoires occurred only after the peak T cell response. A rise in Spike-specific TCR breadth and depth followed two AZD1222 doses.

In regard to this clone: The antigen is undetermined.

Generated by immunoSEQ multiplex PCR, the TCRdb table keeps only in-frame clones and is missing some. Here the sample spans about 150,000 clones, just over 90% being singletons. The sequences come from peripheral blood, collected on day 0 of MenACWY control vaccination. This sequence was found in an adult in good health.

The DNA of the CDR3 is TGTGCCAGCAGTTTGAAAAGTCTTACTTTCACAGATACGCAGTATTTT. It codes for CASSLKSLTFTDTQYF. V is TRBV27 and J is TRBJ2-3; D gene ambiguous. Per germline, CDR1 MNHEY and CDR2 SMNVEV (reference sequence). This CDR3 contains 16 residues. V was trimmed by 3 bases and J by 2 bases, leaving 15 bases between them.